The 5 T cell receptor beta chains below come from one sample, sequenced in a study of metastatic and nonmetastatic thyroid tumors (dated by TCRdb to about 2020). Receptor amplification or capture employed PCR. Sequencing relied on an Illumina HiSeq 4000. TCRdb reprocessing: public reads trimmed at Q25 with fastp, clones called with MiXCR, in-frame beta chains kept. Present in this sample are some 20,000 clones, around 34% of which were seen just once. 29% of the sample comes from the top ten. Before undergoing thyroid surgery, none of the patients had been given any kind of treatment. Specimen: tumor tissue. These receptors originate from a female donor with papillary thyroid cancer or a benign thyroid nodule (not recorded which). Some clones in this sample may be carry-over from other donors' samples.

For the CDR3, the DNA is TGTGCCAGCAGCTTAGGTGGAGGGGACGGTCTTGCCCAGTACTTC. Protein: CASSLGGGDGLAQYF. This sequence joins TRBV11-2 and TRBJ2-5; tentative D call: TRBD2 (6 bases). V lost 1 base and J lost 9, with 18 bases in between. The V gene's germline CDR1 is SGHAT and CDR2 FQNNGV. This CDR3 has 15 amino acids.

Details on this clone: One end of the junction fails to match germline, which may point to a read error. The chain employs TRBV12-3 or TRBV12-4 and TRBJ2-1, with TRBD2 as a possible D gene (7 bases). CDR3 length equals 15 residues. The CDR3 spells CACSEQGGSYNEQFF. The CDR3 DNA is TGTGCCTGCAGTGAACAGGGAGGGTCCTACAATGAGCAGTTCTTC.

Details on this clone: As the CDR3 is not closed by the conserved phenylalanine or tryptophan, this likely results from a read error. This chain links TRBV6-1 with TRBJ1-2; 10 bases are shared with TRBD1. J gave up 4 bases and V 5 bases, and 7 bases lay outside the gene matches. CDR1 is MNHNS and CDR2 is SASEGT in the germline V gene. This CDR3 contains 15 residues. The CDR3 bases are TGTGCCAGCAGTTCCGGGACAGGGGTCAGCTATGGCTACACCATC. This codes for CASSSGTGVSYGYTI.

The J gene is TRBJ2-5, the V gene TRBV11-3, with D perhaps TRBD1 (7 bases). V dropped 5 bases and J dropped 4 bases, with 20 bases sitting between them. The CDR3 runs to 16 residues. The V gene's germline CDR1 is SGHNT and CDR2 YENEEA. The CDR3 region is CASSSRDSGGGETQYF. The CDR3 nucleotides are TGTGCCAGCAGCAGCCGGGACAGCGGAGGGGGAGAGACCCAGTACTTC. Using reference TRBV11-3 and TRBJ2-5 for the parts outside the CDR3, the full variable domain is EAGVVQSPRYKIIEKKQPVAFWCNPISGHNTLYWYLQNLGQGPELLIRYENEEAVDDSQLPKDRFSAERLKGVDSTLKIQPAELGDSAVYLCASSSRDSGGGETQYFGPGTRLLVL.

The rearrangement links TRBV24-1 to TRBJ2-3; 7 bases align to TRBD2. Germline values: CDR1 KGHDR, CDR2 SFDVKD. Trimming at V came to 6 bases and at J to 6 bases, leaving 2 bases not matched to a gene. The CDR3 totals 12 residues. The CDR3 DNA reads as TGTGCCACCAGTAGGGGAGGGGATACGCAGTATTTT. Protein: CATSRGGDTQYF.